What follows are 10 T cell receptor beta chains derived from one specimen sequenced in a study of Graves' ophthalmopathy and Graves' hyperthyroidism. As the template, RNA transcripts were used to amplify TCR beta CDR3 regions. RT-PCR with HTBI primers came first, then second-round multiplex PCR. TCRdb independently ran MiXCR on the multiplex PCR reads; one entry per CDR3 protein. The sample carries 660,000 or so distinct CDR3 sequences, 35% to 50% recorded once. The specimen sequenced was peripheral blood. These receptors all stem from an adult man with Graves' ophthalmopathy.

The table lists this clonotype with many counts. The chain recombines TRBV29-1 with TRBJ2-2, with 10 bases fitting TRBD2. This CDR3 is built from 15 residues. The V and J ends lost 4 bases and 6 bases, in that order; junction bases with no gene match: 8. Germline loops: CDR1 SQVTM, CDR2 ANQGSEA. For the CDR3, the DNA is TGCAGCGTTGGGGGCCGAGCGGGGGGGCCCGGGGAGCTGTTTTTT. The encoded protein is CSVGGRAGGPGELFF.

CDR3 sequence reads: CASRFDRELGNTF. The CDR3 DNA is TGTGCCAGCAGGTTCGACAGGGAACTTGGAAACACCTTC. This chain connects TRBV7-2 to TRBJ1-2; TRBD1 matches 7 bases. From germline, CDR1 is SGHTA and CDR2 FQGNSA. The CDR3 covers 13 residues. V dropped 6 bases and J dropped 12; count of bases not matched to a gene: 13.

In its sample, this clonotype was seen many times. The rearrangement joins TRBV15 to TRBJ2-7; 12 bases align to TRBD2. The CDR3 has 16 residues. Germline V gene data show CDR1 as LNHNV and CDR2 as YYDKDF (reference sequence). Trimming cost V 3 bases and J 3 bases; bases outside gene matches: 6. CDR3 DNA sequence: TGTGCCACCAGCAGGTCTGGGACTAGCGGGTACTACGAGCAGTACTTC. It specifies CATSRSGTSGYYEQYF. The whole variable domain, filled in from reference TRBV15 and TRBJ2-7, reads DAMVIQNPRYQVTQFGKPVTLSCSQTLNHNVMYWYQQKSSQAPKLLFHYYDKDFNNEADTPDNFQSRRPNTSFCFLDIRSPGLGDTAMYLCATSRSGTSGYYEQYFGPGTRLTVT.

This clonotype was seen at least ten times. The genes are TRBV12-3 or TRBV12-4 and TRBJ1-1; tentative D call: TRBD1 (5 bases). Trimming removed 6 bases at V and 4 bases at J, with 15 bases between. The CDR3 covers 14 residues. The CDR3 loop reads CASRPGRLGTEAFF. In DNA, the CDR3 is TGTGCCAGCAGACCGGGACGGCTGGGCACTGAAGCTTTCTTT.

This clonotype was picked up many times. The chain joins TRBV24-1 to TRBJ2-2, with a possible D match to TRBD2 (5 bases). The V gene lost 8 bases and the J gene lost 2 bases, with 14 bases spanning the gap. Germline lookup yields CDR1 KGHDR and CDR2 SFDVKD. This CDR3 has 15 residues. The CDR3 nucleotides are TGTGCCACCATGGCTAGCATTACTAACACCGGGGAGCTGTTTTTT. Translated: CATMASITNTGELFF.

The V call is TRBV9, the J call TRBJ1-2; weak D call: TRBD1 (5 bases). This CDR3 has 15 residues. With 0 bases removed from V and 3 bases from J, the gap between germline ends came to 12 bases. Germline lookup yields CDR1 SGDLS and CDR2 YYNGEE. CDR3 protein: CASSVDDGGDYGYTF. In DNA form, the CDR3 reads TGTGCCAGCAGCGTAGACGACGGGGGGGACTATGGCTACACCTTC.

The sample holds a few counts of this clonotype. V usage is TRBV18 and J usage is TRBJ1-2; D unclear. The CDR3 loop spans 13 amino acids. V was clipped by 6 bases and J by 3 bases, with 11 bases between them. Per germline, CDR1 KGHSH and CDR2 LQKENI. This CDR3 is CASSVGEDYGYTF. The CDR3 region has the DNA TGTGCCAGCTCGGTGGGAGAGGACTATGGCTACACCTTC. Complete variable domain (other parts from reference TRBV18 and TRBJ1-2): NAGVMQNPRHLVRRRGQEARLRCSPMKGHSHVYWYRQLPEEGLKFMVYLQKENIIDESGMPKERFSAEFPKEGPSILRIQQVVRGDSAAYFCASSVGEDYGYTFGSGTRLTVV.

This clonotype was detected only a few times. This rearrangement joins TRBV29-1 to TRBJ2-3, with D uncertain. Trimming took off 6 bases at V and 7 bases at J, with 14 bases between the two ends. Germline V gene sequence: CDR1 SQVTM, CDR2 ANQGSEA. The CDR3 contains 12 residues. The CDR3 nucleotides are TGCAGCGTCAGGATAGTAGGGAATACGCAGTATTTT. The encoded protein is CSVRIVGNTQYF.

This clonotype appeared a few times. The genes are TRBV4-3 and TRBJ1-1, with 7 bases matching TRBD1. Germline V gene lookup returns CDR1 LGHNA and CDR2 YSLEER. V dropped 5 bases and J dropped 11; count of bases not matched to a gene: 14. The CDR3 extends over 14 amino acids. In DNA form, the CDR3 reads TGCGCCAGCAGCGCAAAGTCCCCAGGGGGGGAGGCTTTCTTT. As protein: CASSAKSPGGEAFF.

This clonotype was picked up one time. This could be a read error, since a much larger clone is one nucleotide away. The V and J genes are TRBV20-1 and TRBJ2-7; TRBD2 aligns across 9 bases. Germline values: CDR1 DFQATT, CDR2 SNEGSKA (reference sequence). The CDR3 covers 14 residues. This chain's CDR3 is CGAREGWGAYEQYF. CDR3 sequence (DNA): TGCGGTGCGCGGGAGGGGTGGGGGGCCTACGAGCAGTACTTC.